This paragraph covers one T cell receptor beta chain sequence. This entry is derived from a study of Ad26.COV2.S vaccination and SARS-CoV-2 variants. Study details: Donor was assigned to the Ad26.COV2.S arm of trial COV1001. Ad26.COV2.S given intramuscularly, once or twice 56 days apart.

Repertoires were generated with immunoSEQ multiplex PCR, while TCRdb's copy carries only in-frame clones and drops some. The sample lists roughly 700,000 clones, roughly nine tenths occurring once. As to treatment: roughly 20 received Ad26.COV2.S at low or high dose, single or two shots; about 5 received placebo; per-sample allocation not given. Material that was analyzed had been drawn on day 63 after the first vaccine or placebo injection. In Boston, an adult donor aged 18-55 years took part. Trimming took 3 bases from V and 2 from J, leaving 10 bases between them. From germline, CDR1 is SGHRS and CDR2 YFSETQ. CDR3 length equals 14 residues.

This rearrangement joins TRBV5-1 to TRBJ2-3, with D uncertain. The input for sequencing was peripheral blood, taken in a trial of Ad26.COV2.S vaccine versus placebo. The TCR originated in a person aged 18-60 years who received the Ad26.COV2.S COVID-19 vaccine or a placebo. The DNA for the CDR3 is TGCGCCAGCAGCTCCAGGAGAACCACAGATACGCAGTATTTT. The encoded protein is CASSSRRTTDTQYF.